A selection of T cell receptor beta chains follows, all from one sample in a study of metastatic and nonmetastatic thyroid tumors. TCRdb re-called clones via MiXCR from the PCR reads. The sample holds under 35,000 clones, roughly 19% seen once. The specimen was blood. All receptors come from a female donor with papillary thyroid cancer or a benign thyroid nodule (not recorded which). Some clones in this sample may be carry-over from other donors' samples. The conserved cysteine and the conserved F or W are not part of the CDR3 here.

cdr3_aa v_call
ASSEFLQGALSYGYT TRBV6-1
ASSYGRSLGSPLH TRBV6-2/TRBV6-3
ASKGGVNQPQH TRBV7-2
SARVRGKNEKLF TRBV20-1
ASSEGGGGGYYGYT TRBV6-1
ASSLAFGGLSMNTEAF TRBV12-3/TRBV12-4
AISVPGQGSYEQY TRBV10-3
ASSQGQGPQRETQY TRBV4-1
ASSHTSGGGTDTQY TRBV12-3/TRBV12-4
SARPLGVGANVLT TRBV20-1
SAWGPLSYNEQF TRBV20-1
ASSSGLAVTDTQY TRBV11-2
ASSWTGTGFEQY TRBV5-1
ASSPPSGHLSENIQY TRBV18
ATSDTSGSSTDTQY TRBV24-1
ASFNSNQPQH TRBV19
ASSGQYNEQF TRBV12-3/TRBV12-4
ASSLGEGMAGNTIY TRBV7-2
SASALQPGMDSPLH TRBV20-1
AISRRDRGYEQY TRBV10-3
ASSKDRFAAGSIY TRBV11-2
ASSPDRYYEQY TRBV5-1
ASSAALAGTQETQY TRBV9
SVRTSGNPYNEQF TRBV29-1
ASSYGTVSLYGYT TRBV6-2/TRBV6-3
ASSASGGATGELF TRBV6-4
SASETGMATEAF TRBV20-1
ASSNDGGVNTGELF TRBV19
ASSEQGDTEAF TRBV6-1
ASSIPGANVLT TRBV12-3/TRBV12-4
ASSLDWHPRAQY TRBV7-9
ASSSLGLAGGAGLETQY TRBV11-2
SAGPPGTDYGYT TRBV20-1
ASSRPGQGHTEAF TRBV6-1
SARGTGTGQPYEQY TRBV20-1
ASSPGLAGGWVNEQF TRBV6-6
ASSYTPGLASDTGELF TRBV6-2/TRBV6-3
ATSRGATGGEQY TRBV15
ASSRLGGNYGYT TRBV4-1
ASSLGGSQPQH TRBV5-5
ASSIGVGTVGGTQH TRBV19
ASGLFWWTGNTGELF TRBV12-5
ASSPTQGSDEQY TRBV18
ASSDVVGLNTEAF TRBV6-1
ASMANEQF TRBV19
ASKSRGPNEKLF TRBV2
ASSHGRIMNTEAF TRBV3-1
ASSQGGFNSPLH TRBV4-1